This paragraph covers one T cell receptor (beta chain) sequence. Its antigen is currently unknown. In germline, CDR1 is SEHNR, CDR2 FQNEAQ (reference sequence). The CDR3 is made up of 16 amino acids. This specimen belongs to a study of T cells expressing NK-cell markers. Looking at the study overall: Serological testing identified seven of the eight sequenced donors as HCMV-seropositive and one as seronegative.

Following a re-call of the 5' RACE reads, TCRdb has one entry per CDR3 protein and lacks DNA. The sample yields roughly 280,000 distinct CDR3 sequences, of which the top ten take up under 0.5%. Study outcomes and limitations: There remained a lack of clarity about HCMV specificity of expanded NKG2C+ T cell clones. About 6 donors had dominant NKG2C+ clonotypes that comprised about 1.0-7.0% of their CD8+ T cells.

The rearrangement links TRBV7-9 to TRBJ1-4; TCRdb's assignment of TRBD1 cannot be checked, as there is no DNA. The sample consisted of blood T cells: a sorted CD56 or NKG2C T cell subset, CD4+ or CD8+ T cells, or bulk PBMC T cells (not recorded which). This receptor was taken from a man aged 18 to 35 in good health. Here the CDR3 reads CASSPTPLGQGEKLFF.